This TCR beta chain was profiled in a study of T cells expressing NK-cell markers. Production of TCR beta cDNA relied on 5'RACE template switching with UMIs. For each CDR3 protein, TCRdb gives one entry from its re-call of the 5' RACE reads, without DNA. In total, the table holds 400,000 to 550,000 distinct CDR3 sequences. Overall study findings and caveats: There were a few donors in whom these clonotypes also led the CD3+CD56-NKG2C+ fraction.

A note on this clonotype: Antigen: not known.

The germline gives CDR1 SGHAT, CDR2 FQNNGV. The CDR3 runs to 14 residues. V and J are TRBV11-2 and TRBJ2-7; TCRdb picks TRBD1, but there is no DNA to check that call. The clonotype originates from a woman between 18 and 69 years old in good health. Sequencing used blood T cells: a sorted CD56 or NKG2C T cell subset, CD4+ or CD8+ T cells, or bulk PBMC T cells (not recorded which). This CDR3 reads CASSADRGMYEQYF.